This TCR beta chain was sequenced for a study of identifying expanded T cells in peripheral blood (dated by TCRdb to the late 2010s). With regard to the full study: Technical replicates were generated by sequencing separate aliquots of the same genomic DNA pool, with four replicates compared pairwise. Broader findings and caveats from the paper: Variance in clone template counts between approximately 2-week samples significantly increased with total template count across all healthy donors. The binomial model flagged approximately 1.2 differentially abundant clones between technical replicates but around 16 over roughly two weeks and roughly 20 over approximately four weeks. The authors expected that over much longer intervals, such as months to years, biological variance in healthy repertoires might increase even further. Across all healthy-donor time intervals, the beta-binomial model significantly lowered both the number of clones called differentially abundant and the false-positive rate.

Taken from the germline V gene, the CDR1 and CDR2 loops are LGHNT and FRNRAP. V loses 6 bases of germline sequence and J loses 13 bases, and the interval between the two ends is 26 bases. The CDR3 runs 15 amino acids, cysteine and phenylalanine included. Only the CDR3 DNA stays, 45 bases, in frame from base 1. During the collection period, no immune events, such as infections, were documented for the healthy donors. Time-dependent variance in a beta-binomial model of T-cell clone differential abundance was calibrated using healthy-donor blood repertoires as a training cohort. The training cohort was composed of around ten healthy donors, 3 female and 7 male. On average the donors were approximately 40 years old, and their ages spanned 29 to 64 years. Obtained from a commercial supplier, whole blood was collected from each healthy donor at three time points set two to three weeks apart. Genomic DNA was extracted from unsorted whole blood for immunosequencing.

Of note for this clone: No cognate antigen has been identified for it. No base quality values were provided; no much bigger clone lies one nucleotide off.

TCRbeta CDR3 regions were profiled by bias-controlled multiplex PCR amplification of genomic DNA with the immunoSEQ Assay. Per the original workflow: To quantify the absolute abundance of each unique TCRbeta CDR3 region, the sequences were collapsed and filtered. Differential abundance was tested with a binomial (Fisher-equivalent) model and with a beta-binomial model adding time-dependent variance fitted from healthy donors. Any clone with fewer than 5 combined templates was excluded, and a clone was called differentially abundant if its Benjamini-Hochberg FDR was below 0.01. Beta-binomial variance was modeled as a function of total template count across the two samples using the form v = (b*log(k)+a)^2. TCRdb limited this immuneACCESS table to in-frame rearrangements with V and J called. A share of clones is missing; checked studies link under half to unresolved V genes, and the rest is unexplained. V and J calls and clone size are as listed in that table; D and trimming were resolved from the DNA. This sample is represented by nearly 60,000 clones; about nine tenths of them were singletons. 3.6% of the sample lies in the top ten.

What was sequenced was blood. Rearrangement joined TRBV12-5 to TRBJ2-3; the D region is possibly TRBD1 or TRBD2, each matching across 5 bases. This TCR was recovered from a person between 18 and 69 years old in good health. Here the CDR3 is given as CASGPTRDPTGGEYF. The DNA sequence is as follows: TGTGCTAGTGGCCCCACTCGGGACCCCACAGGCGGAGAGTATTTT.